This T cell receptor beta chain was profiled in a study of T cells in Graves' hyperthyroidism and ophthalmopathy. Diagnosis rested on symptoms, serum thyroxine and TRAb, thyroid ultrasound, and orbital computed tomography. Source material for PBMCs was about 10 ml fresh peripheral blood. Concerning this clonotype: Antigen: not known. Being one base from a much bigger clone, this may be a read error.

Study-level findings and limits: The model foresaw ophthalmopathy a median roughly 6.3 months prior to onset.

Germline V gives CDR1 SSHAT, CDR2 FNYEAQ (reference sequence). This CDR3 comprises 14 residues. TCR beta CDR3 regions were amplified from RNA. HTBI primers were employed in a first-round RT-PCR of the TCR CDR3. TCRdb reprocessed the multiplex PCR reads with MiXCR, giving one entry per CDR3 protein. The sample holds around 520,000 distinct CDR3 sequences, 14% seen once. The receptor's source is a woman aged 18-29 years with Graves' hyperthyroidism. The chain employs TRBV7-7 and TRBJ1-3; 7 bases line up with TRBD1. Sequencing input: blood. The CDR3 here is CASSPTGPGNTIHF. The CDR3 coding sequence is TGTGCTAGCAGCCCGACAGGGCCCGGAAACACCATACATTTT.